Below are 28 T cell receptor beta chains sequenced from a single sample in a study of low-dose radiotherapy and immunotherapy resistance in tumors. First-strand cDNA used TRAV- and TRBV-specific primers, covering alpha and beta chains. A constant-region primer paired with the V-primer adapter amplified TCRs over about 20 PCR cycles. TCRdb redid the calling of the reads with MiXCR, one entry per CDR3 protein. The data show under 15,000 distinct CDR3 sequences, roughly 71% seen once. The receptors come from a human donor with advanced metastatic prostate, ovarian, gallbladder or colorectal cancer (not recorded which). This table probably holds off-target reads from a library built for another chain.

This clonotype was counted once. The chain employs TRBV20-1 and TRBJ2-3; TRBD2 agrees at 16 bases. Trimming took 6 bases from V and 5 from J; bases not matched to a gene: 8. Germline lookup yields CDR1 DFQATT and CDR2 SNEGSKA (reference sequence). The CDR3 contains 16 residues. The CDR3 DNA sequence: TGCAGTGCCTCCGGGACTAGCGGGAGGGCCATAGATACGCAGTATTTT. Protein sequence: CSASGTSGRAIDTQYF.

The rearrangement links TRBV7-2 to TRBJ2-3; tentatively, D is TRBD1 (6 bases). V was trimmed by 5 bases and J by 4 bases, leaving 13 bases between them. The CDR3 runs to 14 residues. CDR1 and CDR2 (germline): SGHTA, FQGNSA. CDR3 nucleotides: TGTGCCAGCAGCCGTGACAGGTCCGCAGATACGCAGTATTTT. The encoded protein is CASSRDRSADTQYF.

The CDR3 DNA reads TGCGCCAGCAGCTTTTACGGGAGTGAGTATGAGCAGTACTTC. Translating gives CASSFYGSEYEQYF. The chain joins TRBV5-1 to TRBJ2-7, with D possibly being TRBD2 (6 bases). Trimming took 2 bases from V and 7 from J, leaving 16 bases between them. Germline values: CDR1 SGHRS, CDR2 YFSETQ. There are 14 residues in the CDR3.

The CDR3, as DNA: TGTGCCAGCAGCTTAGGTAGCGGGGGGTACAATGAGCAGTTCTTC. This encodes CASSLGSGGYNEQFF. V and J are TRBV11-3 and TRBJ2-1; 10 bases are shared with TRBD2. The CDR3 loop spans 15 amino acids. Looked up from germline, CDR1 is SGHNT and CDR2 is YENEEA. The junction had 1 base not matched to a gene; V was cut back by 1 base and J by 4 bases.

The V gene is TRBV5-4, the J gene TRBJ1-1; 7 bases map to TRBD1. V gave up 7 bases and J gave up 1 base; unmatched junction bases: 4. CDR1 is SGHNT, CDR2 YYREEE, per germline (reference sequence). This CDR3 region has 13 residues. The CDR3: CASEGQPNTEAFF. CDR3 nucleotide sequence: TGTGCCAGCGAGGGACAGCCGAACACTGAAGCTTTCTTT.

CDR3 amino acids: CASSGFSGRSQETQYF. CDR3 in DNA: TGTGCCAGCAGCGGATTCTCTGGGCGCAGTCAAGAGACCCAGTACTTC. This sequence joins TRBV5-8 and TRBJ2-5; no firm D call. The germline gives CDR1 SGHTS, CDR2 YDEGEE. Trimming removed 4 bases from V and 2 bases from J, with 18 bases in between. The CDR3 loop spans 16 amino acids.

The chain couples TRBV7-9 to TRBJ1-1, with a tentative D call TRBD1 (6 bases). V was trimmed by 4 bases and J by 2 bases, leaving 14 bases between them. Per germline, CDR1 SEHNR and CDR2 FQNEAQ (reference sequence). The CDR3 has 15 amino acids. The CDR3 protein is CASSSGGAVNTEAFF. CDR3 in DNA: TGTGCCAGCAGCTCGGGGGGGGCAGTTAACACTGAAGCTTTCTTT.

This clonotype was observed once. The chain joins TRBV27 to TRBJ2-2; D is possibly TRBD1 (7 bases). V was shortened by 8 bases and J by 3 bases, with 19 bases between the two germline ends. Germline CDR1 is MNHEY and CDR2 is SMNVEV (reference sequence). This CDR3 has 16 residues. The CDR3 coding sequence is TGTGCCAGCCAACCCCGGAGGGGGCGCGACACCGGGGAGCTGTTTTTT. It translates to CASQPRRGRDTGELFF.

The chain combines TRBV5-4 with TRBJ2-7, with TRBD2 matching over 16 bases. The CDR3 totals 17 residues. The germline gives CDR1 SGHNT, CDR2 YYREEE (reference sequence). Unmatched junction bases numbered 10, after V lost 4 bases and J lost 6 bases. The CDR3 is CASSTGTSGRDRSEQYF. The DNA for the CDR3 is TGTGCCAGCAGCACCGGGACTAGCGGGAGGGATAGGAGCGAGCAGTACTTC.

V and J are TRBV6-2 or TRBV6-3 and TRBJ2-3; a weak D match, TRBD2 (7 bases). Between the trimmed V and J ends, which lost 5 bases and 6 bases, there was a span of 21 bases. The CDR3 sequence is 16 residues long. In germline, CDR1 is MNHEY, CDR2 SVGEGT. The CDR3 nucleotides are TGTGCCAGCAGTGAGATAGCGGGTGGGGGCGATGATACGCAGTATTTT. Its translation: CASSEIAGGGDDTQYF.

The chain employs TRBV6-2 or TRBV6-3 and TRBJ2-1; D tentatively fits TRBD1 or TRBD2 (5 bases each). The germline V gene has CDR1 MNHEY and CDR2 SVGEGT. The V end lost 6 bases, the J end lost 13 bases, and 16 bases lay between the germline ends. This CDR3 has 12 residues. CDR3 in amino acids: CASRRPGTGQFF. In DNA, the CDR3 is TGTGCCAGCAGGAGACCCGGGACCGGACAGTTCTTC.

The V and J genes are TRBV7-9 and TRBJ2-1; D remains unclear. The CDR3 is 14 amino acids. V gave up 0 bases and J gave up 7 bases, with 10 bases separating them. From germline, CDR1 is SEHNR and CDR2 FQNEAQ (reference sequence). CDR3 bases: TGTGCCAGCAGCTTAGCGGAAGCGTCTAATGAGCAGTTCTTC. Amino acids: CASSLAEASNEQFF.

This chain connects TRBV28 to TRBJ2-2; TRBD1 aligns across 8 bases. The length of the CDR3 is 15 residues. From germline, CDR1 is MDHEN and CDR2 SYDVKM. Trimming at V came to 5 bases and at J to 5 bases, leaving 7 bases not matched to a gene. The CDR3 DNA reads TGTGCCAGCAGTACCCGACAGGGGTTAACCGGGGAGCTGTTTTTT. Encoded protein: CASSTRQGLTGELFF.

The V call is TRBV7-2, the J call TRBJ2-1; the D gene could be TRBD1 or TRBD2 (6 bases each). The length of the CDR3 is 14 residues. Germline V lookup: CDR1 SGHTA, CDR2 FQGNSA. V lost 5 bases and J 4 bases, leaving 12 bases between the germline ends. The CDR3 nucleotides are TGTGCCAGCAGCCTTAGGGGGGCGTACAATGAGCAGTTCTTC. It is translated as CASSLRGAYNEQFF. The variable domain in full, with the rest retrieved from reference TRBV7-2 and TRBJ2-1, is GAGVSQSPSNKVTEKGKDVELRCDPISGHTALYWYRQSLGQGLEFLIYFQGNSAPDKSGLPSDRFSAERTGGSVSTLTIQRTQQEDSAVYLCASSLRGAYNEQFFGPGTRLTVL.

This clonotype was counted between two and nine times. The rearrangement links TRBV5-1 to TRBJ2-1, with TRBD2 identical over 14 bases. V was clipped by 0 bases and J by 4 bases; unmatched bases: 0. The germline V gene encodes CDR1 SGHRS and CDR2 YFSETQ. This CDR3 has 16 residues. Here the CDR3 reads CASSLGTSGRYNEQFF. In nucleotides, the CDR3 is TGCGCCAGCAGCTTGGGGACTAGCGGGAGGTACAATGAGCAGTTCTTC.

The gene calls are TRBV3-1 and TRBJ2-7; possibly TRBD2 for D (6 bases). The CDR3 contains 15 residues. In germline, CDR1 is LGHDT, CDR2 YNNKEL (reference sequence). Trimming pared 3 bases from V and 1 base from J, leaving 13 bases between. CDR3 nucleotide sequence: TGTGCCAGCAGCCACCGACTAGGGGATTCCTACGAGCAGTACTTC. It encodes CASSHRLGDSYEQYF.

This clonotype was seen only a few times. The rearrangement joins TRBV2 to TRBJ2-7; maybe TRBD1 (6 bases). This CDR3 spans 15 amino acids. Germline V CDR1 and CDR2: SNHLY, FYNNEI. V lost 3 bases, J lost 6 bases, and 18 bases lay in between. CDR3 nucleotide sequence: TGTGCCAGCAGTGATGGGGCGCGGCAGGGGCTCGAGCAGTACTTC. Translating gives CASSDGARQGLEQYF. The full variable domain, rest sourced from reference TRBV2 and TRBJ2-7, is EPEVTQTPSHQVTQMGQEVILRCVPISNHLYFYWYRQILGQKVEFLVSFYNNEISEKSEIFDDQFSVERPDGSNFTLKIRSTKLEDSAMYFCASSDGARQGLEQYFGPGTRLTVT.

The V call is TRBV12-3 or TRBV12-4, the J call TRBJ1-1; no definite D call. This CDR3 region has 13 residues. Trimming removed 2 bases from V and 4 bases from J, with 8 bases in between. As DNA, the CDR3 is TGTGCCAGCAGTTTATATAACCCCACTGAAGCTTTCTTT. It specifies CASSLYNPTEAFF.

CDR3 in DNA: TGTGCTAGTGGTTTGGTACCCCCAGCCAATGAGCAGTTCTTC. Protein product: CASGLVPPANEQFF. The rearrangement links TRBV12-5 to TRBJ2-1; D not certain. CDR1 is LGHNT and CDR2 is FRNRAP in the germline V gene. This CDR3 spans 14 amino acids. The ends were cut back, 0 bases at V and 6 bases at J, with 9 bases in the middle.

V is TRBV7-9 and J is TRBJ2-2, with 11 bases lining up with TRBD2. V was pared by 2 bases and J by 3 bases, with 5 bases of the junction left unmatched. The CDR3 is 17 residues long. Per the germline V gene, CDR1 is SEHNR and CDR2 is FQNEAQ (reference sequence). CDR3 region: CASSLIPSGRYTGELFF. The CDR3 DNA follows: TGTGCCAGCAGCTTAATTCCTAGCGGGAGGTACACCGGGGAGCTGTTTTTT.

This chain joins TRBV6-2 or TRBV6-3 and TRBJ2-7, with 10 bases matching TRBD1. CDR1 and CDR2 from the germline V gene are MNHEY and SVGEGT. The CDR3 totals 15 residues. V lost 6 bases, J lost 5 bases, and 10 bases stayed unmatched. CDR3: CASSGSRDRGDEQYF. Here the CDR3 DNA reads TGTGCCAGCAGCGGGAGCCGGGACAGGGGCGACGAGCAGTACTTC.

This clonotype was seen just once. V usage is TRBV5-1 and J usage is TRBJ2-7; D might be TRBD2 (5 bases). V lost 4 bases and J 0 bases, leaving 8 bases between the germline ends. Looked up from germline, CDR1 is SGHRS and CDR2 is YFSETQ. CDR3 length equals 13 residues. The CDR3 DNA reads TGCGCCAGCAGCCCGGGAAACTCCTACGAGCAGTACTTC. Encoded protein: CASSPGNSYEQYF.

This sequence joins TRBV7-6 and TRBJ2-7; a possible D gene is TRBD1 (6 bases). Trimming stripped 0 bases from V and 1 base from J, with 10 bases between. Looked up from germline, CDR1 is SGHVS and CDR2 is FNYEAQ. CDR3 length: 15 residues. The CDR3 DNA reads TGTGCCAGCAGCTTAGCTACCGGACAGTCCTACGAGCAGTACTTC. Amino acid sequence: CASSLATGQSYEQYF.

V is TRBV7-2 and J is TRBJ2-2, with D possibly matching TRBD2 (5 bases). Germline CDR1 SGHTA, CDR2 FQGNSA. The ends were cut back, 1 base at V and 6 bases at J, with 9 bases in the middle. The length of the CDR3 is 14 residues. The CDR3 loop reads CASSLVEGAGELFF. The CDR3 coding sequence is TGTGCCAGCAGCTTAGTCGAGGGAGCCGGGGAGCTGTTTTTT.

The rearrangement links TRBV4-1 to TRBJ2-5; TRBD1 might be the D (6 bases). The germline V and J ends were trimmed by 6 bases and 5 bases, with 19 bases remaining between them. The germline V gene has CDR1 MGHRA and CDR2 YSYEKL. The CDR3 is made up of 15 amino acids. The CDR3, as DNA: TGCGCCAGCAGTCCCCTGTTCCGGGACACGGAGACCCAGTACTTC. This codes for CASSPLFRDTETQYF.

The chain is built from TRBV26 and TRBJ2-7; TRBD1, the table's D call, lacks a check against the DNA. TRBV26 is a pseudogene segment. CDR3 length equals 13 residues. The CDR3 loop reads CASTGTGYREQYF. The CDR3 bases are TGTGCCAGCACCGGGACAGGGTATCGCGAGCAGTACTTC.

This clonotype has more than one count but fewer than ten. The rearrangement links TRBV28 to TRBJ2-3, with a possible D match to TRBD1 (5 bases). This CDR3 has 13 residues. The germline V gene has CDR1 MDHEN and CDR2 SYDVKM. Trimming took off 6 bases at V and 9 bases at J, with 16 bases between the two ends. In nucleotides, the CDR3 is TGTGCCAGCAGGTTGACGACAGCCCGAACGCAGTATTTT. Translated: CASRLTTARTQYF.

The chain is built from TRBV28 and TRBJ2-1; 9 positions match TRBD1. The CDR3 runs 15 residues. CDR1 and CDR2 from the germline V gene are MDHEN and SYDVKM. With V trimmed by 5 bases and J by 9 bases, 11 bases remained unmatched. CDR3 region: CASSGQGTFIIEQFF. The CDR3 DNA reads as TGTGCCAGCAGTGGACAGGGGACGTTCATTATTGAGCAGTTCTTC.